This TCR beta chain is drawn from a study of cytomegalovirus exposure and HLA in healthy donors. About the study: Researchers previously reported finding 90 million to 130 million unique TCR beta sequences from approximately 190 million T cells. Study findings and constraints: In all likelihood, a cluster of highly shared sequence variants was a sequencing artifact. Data from an earlier analysis indicated that most TCR beta V segments were productive either about 87% or about 30% of the time. A further, later analysis showed that HLA-associated TCR beta chains (compared with equally common others) were more clonally expanded.

PCR amplification relied on 60 Vbeta primers (plus 13 Jbeta primers). The table came from immunoSEQ multiplex PCR; TCRdb's copy has only in-frame clones and leaves some out. The top ten clones hold around 4.3% of a sample with about 160,000 clones, 65% to 85% of them seen once. This clone was detected only once. The antigen is not known. The germline V and J ends were trimmed by 1 base and 4 bases, with 11 bases remaining between them. In germline, CDR1 is SNHLY, CDR2 FYNNEI. There are 15 residues in the CDR3. Sample: PBMCs. V is TRBV2 and J is TRBJ2-1, with no clear D. The TCR sequence derives from a woman aged 50 to 60 in good health and CMV-seropositive. CDR3 DNA sequence: TGTGCCAGCAGTGAAGGGCCCCCGTTATACAATGAGCAGTTCTTC. It codes for CASSEGPPLYNEQFF.